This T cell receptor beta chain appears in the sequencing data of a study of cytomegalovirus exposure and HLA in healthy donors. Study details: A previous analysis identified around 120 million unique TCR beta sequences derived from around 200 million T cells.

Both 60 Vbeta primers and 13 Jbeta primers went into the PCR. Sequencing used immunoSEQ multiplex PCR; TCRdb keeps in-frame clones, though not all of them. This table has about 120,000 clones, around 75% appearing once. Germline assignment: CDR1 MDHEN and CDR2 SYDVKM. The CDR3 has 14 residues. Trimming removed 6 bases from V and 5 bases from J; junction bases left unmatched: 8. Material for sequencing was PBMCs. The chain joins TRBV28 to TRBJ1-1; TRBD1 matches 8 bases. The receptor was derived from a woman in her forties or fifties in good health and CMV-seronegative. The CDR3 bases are TGTGCCAGCAGATATCCGGGACAGGTGACTGAAGCTTTCTTT. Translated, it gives CASRYPGQVTEAFF.